This T cell receptor (beta chain) was sequenced during a study of Graves' ophthalmopathy and Graves' hyperthyroidism listed by TCRdb under 2018. Concerning the study at large: Peripheral blood was collected at initial diagnosis, prior to any treatment. For training and testing, the 100 or so patients in the discovery cohort were randomly divided in a 7:3 ratio. Following sampling, methimazole starting at 30 mg daily was administered to hyperthyroidism patients, and high-dose intravenous methylprednisolone was administered to ophthalmopathy patients. In total, around 140 blood samples were TCR-sequenced: 40 to 45 ophthalmopathy, approximately 80 hyperthyroidism and about 17 hyperthyroidism-to-ophthalmopathy patients. An independent validation cohort comprised roughly 20 hyperthyroidism patients and about 16 patients who later progressed from hyperthyroidism to ophthalmopathy. A discovery set of 100 patients (around 40 ophthalmopathy, 57 stable hyperthyroidism) was enrolled to explore V-J signatures distinguishing ophthalmopathy from hyperthyroidism. T-cell repertoires of thyroid tissue and blood were compared in 5 or 6 hyperthyroidism patients. TCR beta repertoire signatures were used to distinguish Graves' ophthalmopathy from Graves' hyperthyroidism and to predict progression to ophthalmopathy.

This clonotype was counted ten times or more. The specificity of this receptor is unknown. The sample holds no much larger clone one base away, and base qualities are not on file. From its cysteine to its phenylalanine, the CDR3 spans 16 amino acids. Left in the record is the CDR3 DNA by itself, 48 bases read in frame from the first base. V is shortened by 2 bases, J by 0 bases, and the region joining them spans 14 bases. Per the germline V gene, MNHEY is the CDR1 and SVGAGI is the CDR2. The paper's findings and limits, for the study overall: Among expanded thyroid clonotypes with frequency above 0.001, most also showed up in blood, which suggests that blood repertoires may reflect the thyroid immune response. Sample size was not statistically predetermined, and group allocation was not concealed from the investigators. In validation, the model predicted ophthalmopathy progression with more than 70% sensitivity and 72.22% specificity; roughly 11 predicted patients were CT-confirmed with GO in a median of about 6.2 months. Ophthalmopathy was separated from stable hyperthyroidism by the 13-signature model with roughly 87% sensitivity and 81.08% specificity in cross-validation and with 80%/75% in the test set.

Ophthalmopathy patients were characterized by moderately to severely active disease, a Clinical Activity Score of at least 3, a NOSPECS grade of at least 4, and a disease duration under 3 months. Anyone with other autoimmune diseases, uncontrolled infections, pregnancy or lactation was excluded from the study. Diagnosis relied on clinical symptoms, serum thyroxine, TRAb, thyroid ultrasound and orbital computed tomography. PBMCs were isolated from more than 9 ml of fresh peripheral blood by Ficoll-Paque density gradient centrifugation. Total RNA was extracted with Trizol reagent and quality-checked on an Agilent 2100 Bioanalyzer. For repertoire sequencing, TCR beta CDR3 regions were amplified from RNA transcripts. The first round was an RT-PCR using HTBI primers with the Qiagen OneStep RT-PCR kit, and this first round was followed by a second-round multiplex PCR, then size selection and purification. Libraries were sequenced paired-end with 100 bp reads on an Illumina HiSeq2000. In the source study's methods: SOAPnuke was used to process the reads, throwing out any read that had adapters, had uncalled bases, had a mean Phred below 15, or lacked an exact constant-primer or identifier match. COPE v1.2.5 was used to merge high-quality paired reads. Unique nucleotide sequences were defined as clonotypes and aligned to IMGT TRB V, D and J references using MiTCR v1.1. The analysis was limited to V-J combinations with a frequency above 0.0001, which together covered over 99% of the repertoires. For each V-J combination, a TCR clonal expansion and chaos score was defined as F50 clonal expansion divided by the chaos observed in the TCRdist matrix. Welch's t-statistics and random forest were used to reduce the features to approximately 13 V-J combinations, which were then used as input to a naive Bayes classifier. The Morisita-Horn index was used to measure how similar the thyroid and blood repertoires were. The raw public data were reprocessed by TCRdb itself: fastp quality trimming at Q25, MiXCR clonotype calling, in-frame beta chains only. Rows with a matching CDR3 protein are joined into one entry that keeps the most common DNA and genes. Clone size and V and J calls follow TCRdb, not the original study. Within this sample are some 520,000 distinct CDR3 sequences, with around an eighth of them counted one time only. Over 7.5% of the sample lies in the top ten.

In this chain, TRBV6-5 is recombined with TRBJ2-7, and possibly TRBD1, on 5 matching bases. The source material was blood. The clonotype comes from a woman aged 25 to 39 with Graves' ophthalmopathy. Donor details come from another sample of the same person, matched by shared clones. The CDR3 is CASSYLRVTTSYEQYF. Read as DNA, the sequence is TGTGCCAGCAGTTACCTCAGGGTGACGACCTCCTACGAGCAGTACTTC.